This note documents a single TCR beta chain sequence. The antigen remains undetermined. The data stem from a study of T cell responses to AZD1222 COVID-19 vaccine. At the level of the study: Second doses at about 4 or about 12 weeks were pooled. Broader study findings: Reports say nearly half of spike-specific TCRs go after unmutated variant regions.

Sequenced by immunoSEQ multiplex PCR; TCRdb stores in-frame clones only, minus some. This table has 99,000 or so clones, 82% appearing once. The CDR3 extends over 12 amino acids. With 3 bases removed from V and 11 bases from J, the gap between germline ends came to 13 bases. Germline CDR1 MNHEY, CDR2 SVGAGI. The origin of this receptor is an adult in good health. The chain recombines TRBV6-5 with TRBJ1-1; no definite D call. The starting material was peripheral blood, obtained on day 0 of AZD1222 vaccination. CDR3 sequence: CASSYVGGEAFF. The CDR3 nucleotides are TGTGCCAGCAGTTATGTCGGTGGAGAGGCTTTCTTT.